Listed below are T cell receptor beta chains from one sample, sequenced in a study of cytomegalovirus exposure and HLA in healthy donors. Produced via immunoSEQ multiplex PCR; TCRdb's table is partial and in-frame only. The profile shows 100,000 to 140,000 clones, 81% of them singletons. What was sequenced was PBMCs. The origin of the receptors is a man aged 25-45 years in good health and CMV-seronegative. The CDR3 runs from the conserved cysteine through the conserved F or W. The D gene is left open where the match is weak. Rows may omit the clone size; those that give it use once, few, many or a size class.

abundance	d_gene	v_gene	len	j_gene	CDR3nt	CDR3aa
-	-	TRBV5-1	11	TRBJ2-3	TGCGCCAGCAAGAGGGTAGATACGCAGTATTTT	CASKRVDTQYF
once	-	TRBV27	14	TRBJ2-7	TGTGCCAGCAGTTTTGGCGGGAAGGTCTACGAGCAGTACTTC	CASSFGGKVYEQYF
-	-	TRBV7-3	14	TRBJ1-1	TGTGCCAGCAGCTCCGGACATGTGAACACTGAAGCTTTCTTT	CASSSGHVNTEAFF
-	TRBD1	TRBV10-2	19	TRBJ2-1	TGCGCCAGCAGGACAGGGGGAGGGGGACTGGCTCTCGTCTACAATGAGCAGTTCTTC	CASRTGGGGLALVYNEQFF
-	-	TRBV4-2	15	TRBJ1-2	TGTGCCAGCAGCCAAGGGGAGGGATCTAACTATGGCTACACCTTC	CASSQGEGSNYGYTF
-	-	TRBV2	12	TRBJ1-5	TGTGCCAGCAGTGACATCAATCAGCCCCAGCATTTT	CASSDINQPQHF
-	TRBD2	TRBV7-8	16	TRBJ2-2	TGTGCCAGCAGCGGGGGGACTAGCGGGAACACCGGGGAGCTGTTTTTT	CASSGGTSGNTGELFF
-	-	TRBV7-2	12	TRBJ2-7	TGTGCCAGCAGCTTAAGAGGTCTCGAGCAGTACTTC	CASSLRGLEQYF
-	TRBD1	TRBV30	17	TRBJ1-2	TGTGCCTGGAGTGTAGGGGACAGGGGGGCAGCTAACTATGGCTACACCTTC	CAWSVGDRGAANYGYTF
once	TRBD1	TRBV5-1	14	TRBJ1-5	TGCGCCAGCAGCTCTGGGACAGGCAATCAGCCCCAGCATTTT	CASSSGTGNQPQHF
-	TRBD2	TRBV30	14	TRBJ2-5	TGTGCCTGGCTTAGACTAGCGGGAGGGGAGACCCAGTACTTC	CAWLRLAGGETQYF
-	-	TRBV4-1	13	TRBJ2-7	TGCGCCAGCAGCCAAGCCCCCTTAGCCGAGCAGTACTTC	CASSQAPLAEQYF
-	TRBD1	TRBV15	16	TRBJ2-3	TGTGCCACCAGCAGACCGGGACAGGGGTTATCAGATACGCAGTATTTT	CATSRPGQGLSDTQYF
-	TRBD1	TRBV5-6	16	TRBJ2-7	TGTGCCAGCAGCATCTTGGGACAGGGACTTTCCTACGAGCAGTACTTC	CASSILGQGLSYEQYF
-	TRBD1	TRBV25-1	16	TRBJ2-1	TGTGCCAGCAGTGACCCCCGGGACAGGGTCTACAATGAGCAGTTCTTC	CASSDPRDRVYNEQFF
few	-	TRBV18	13	TRBJ1-1	TGTGCCAGCTCCGGGAATGGGCACACTGAAGCTTTCTTT	CASSGNGHTEAFF
-	-	TRBV6-1	12	TRBJ2-2	TGTGCCAGCTTCCCAAATGCCGGGGAGCTGTTTTTT	CASFPNAGELFF
-	TRBD2	TRBV9	16	TRBJ2-1	TGTGCCAGCAGCGTAGGAGTAGCGGGGGGGCAAAATGAGCAGTTCTTC	CASSVGVAGGQNEQFF
-	TRBD2	TRBV2	17	TRBJ2-3	TGTGCCAGCAGTGGGGCGATTGGGACTACCCACACAGATACGCAGTATTTT	CASSGAIGTTHTDTQYF
once	TRBD2	TRBV18	15	TRBJ2-5	TGTGCCAGCTCACCAGAGCGGGGGGCCCCTGAGACCCAGTACTTC	CASSPERGAPETQYF
-	-	TRBV27	13	TRBJ1-1	TGTGCCAGCAGTTTAATAGGAGGGTTTGAAGCTTTCTTT	CASSLIGGFEAFF
-	-	TRBV30	13	TRBJ1-2	TGTGCCTGGAGTGTAAGCGGAATCCATGGCTACACCTTC	CAWSVSGIHGYTF
once	TRBD2	TRBV15	15	TRBJ2-5	TGTGCCACCAGCAGAGGAGGGAGGGCCTTGGAGACCCAGTACTTC	CATSRGGRALETQYF
few	-	TRBV10-3	16	TRBJ2-3	TGTGCCGGCAGCCAAAATCCGACCAGCGGGTTAGGTACGCAGTATTTT	CAGSQNPTSGLGTQYF
-	-	TRBV10-2	14	TRBJ2-7	TGCGCCAGCAGATTACAGGGGACTTATGGCGAGCAGTACTTC	CASRLQGTYGEQYF
-	-	TRBV4-2	14	TRBJ2-7	TGTGCCAGCAGCCAAGCAACTGTTCTCTACGAGCAGTACTTC	CASSQATVLYEQYF
-	TRBD1	TRBV5-1	18	TRBJ1-4	TGCGCCAGCAGCCCCTGGCCGTCTATCGGGACAGGGGGTGAAAAACTGTTTTTT	CASSPWPSIGTGGEKLFF
once	-	TRBV30	14	TRBJ1-2	TGTGCCTGGAACGAGGTCAGGGGTAACTATGGCTACACCTTC	CAWNEVRGNYGYTF
-	-	TRBV7-8	13	TRBJ2-7	TGTGCCAGCAGCTTAACGGACACCTACGAGCAGTACTTC	CASSLTDTYEQYF
-	-	TRBV28	14	TRBJ2-7	TGTGCCAGCAGCCCGACAGGCGGTAACTACGAGCAGTACTTC	CASSPTGGNYEQYF
-	-	TRBV2	16	TRBJ2-1	TGTGCCAGCAGTGACCAGGGGGAGGTCTCCTACAATGAGCAGTTCTTC	CASSDQGEVSYNEQFF
few	TRBD1	TRBV6-5	16	TRBJ1-6	TGTGCCAGCAGTTACTCGATCAGGGGGCGAGGATCACCCCTCCACTTT	CASSYSIRGRGSPLHF
once	TRBD1	TRBV7-9	15	TRBJ2-7	TGTGCCAGCAGCTCCTCCGGGACAGGAAACTACGAGCAGTACTTC	CASSSSGTGNYEQYF
-	TRBD2	TRBV11-3	15	TRBJ2-1	TGTGCCAGCAGCCCAAGCGGGAGCTCCTACAATGAGCAGTTCTTC	CASSPSGSSYNEQFF
-	-	TRBV6-1	15	TRBJ2-5	TGTGCCAGCAGGCCGTTACGGGAGTCCCAAGAGACCCAGTACTTC	CASRPLRESQETQYF
few	-	TRBV28	12	TRBJ2-3	TGTGCCAGCGGCCCGGGGGCAGATACGCAGTATTTT	CASGPGADTQYF
-	TRBD2	TRBV5-1	16	TRBJ2-1	TGCGCCAGCAGTCGAGTTTCTAGCGGCCGATACAATGAGCAGTTCTTC	CASSRVSSGRYNEQFF
-	-	TRBV6-1	11	TRBJ1-1	TGTGCCACCCGGGATCTCATTAGGGCTTTCTTT	CATRDLIRAFF
once	-	TRBV27	12	TRBJ1-1	TGTGCCAGCAGCCCGGGGGGGGACGGAGCTTTCTTT	CASSPGGDGAFF
-	-	TRBV18	14	TRBJ2-7	TGTGCCAGCTCCCTTCTGGACATCTCGGGCGAGCAGTACTTC	CASSLLDISGEQYF
-	TRBD1	TRBV18	14	TRBJ1-1	TGTGCCAGCTCACCAGACAGGGACTCACCGCGGGCTTTCTTT	CASSPDRDSPRAFF
-	-	TRBV10-3	15	TRBJ1-1	TGTGCCATCAGTGAGTCGGAACAGGGGAACACTGAAGCTTTCTTT	CAISESEQGNTEAFF
-	TRBD1	TRBV29-1	14	TRBJ1-1	TGCAGCGTTACCCCGGGACAGGGTGTCACTGAAGCTTTCTTT	CSVTPGQGVTEAFF
once	-	TRBV30	13	TRBJ2-2	TGTGCCTGGAGTGTGGCTGTGCCCGGGGAGCTGTTTTTT	CAWSVAVPGELFF
-	-	TRBV19	13	TRBJ1-1	TGTGCCAGTAGTTGGGGCCTAAACACTGAAGCTTTCTTT	CASSWGLNTEAFF
few	TRBD1	TRBV18	13	TRBJ1-6	TGTGCCAGCTCATCTGGGACAGATTCACCCCTCCACTTT	CASSSGTDSPLHF
medium-sized	-	TRBV19	14	TRBJ2-1	TGTGCCAGTACTCTGGGCGTGTGGGCTGGGGAGCAGTTCTTC	CASTLGVWAGEQFF
-	TRBD1	TRBV28	15	TRBJ1-1	TGTGCCAGCAGTACGCCCGGGACAGGGGGCGCTGAAGCTTTCTTT	CASSTPGTGGAEAFF
-	TRBD2	TRBV28	14	TRBJ2-7	TGTGCCAGCAGTTTTAGCGGGAGGATGTACGAGCAGTACTTC	CASSFSGRMYEQYF
-	TRBD2	TRBV28	14	TRBJ2-7	TGTGCCAGCACCACTAGCGGGAGAATCTACGAGCAGTACTTC	CASTTSGRIYEQYF
-	TRBD2	TRBV9	17	TRBJ2-7	TGTGCCAGCAGCGTAGCTCCAGCGGCGGGAGGGCGCGACGAGCAGTACTTC	CASSVAPAAGGRDEQYF
once	TRBD2	TRBV28	16	TRBJ2-2	TGTGCCAGCAGCCAACCCTTAGCGGGTAGGACCGGGGAGCTGTTTTTT	CASSQPLAGRTGELFF
-	-	TRBV29-1	10	TRBJ1-2	TGCAGCGTGGGGGGGGATGGCTACACCTTC	CSVGGDGYTF